Following are 19 T cell receptor beta chains from one sample sequenced in a study of OX40 agonist ivuxolimab in advanced cancers. Sequenced by immunoSEQ multiplex PCR; TCRdb stores in-frame clones only, minus some. Among 100,000 to 140,000 clones listed, approximately 90% were seen once. The specimen was CD4+ or CD8+ T cells sorted from blood, collected in a trial of the OX40 agonist ivuxolimab. The receptors come from an adult with an advanced solid tumor such as melanoma, head and neck, liver or kidney cancer.

The V call is TRBV4-3, the J call TRBJ2-7; the match to TRBD1 covers 10 bases. This CDR3 has 15 amino acids. Germline values: CDR1 LGHNA, CDR2 YSLEER. The V and J ends lost 3 bases and 2 bases, in that order; junction bases with no gene match: 4. In DNA form, the CDR3 reads TGCGCCAGCAGCCACCGACAGGGGGCACCCTACGAGCAGTACTTC. This codes for CASSHRQGAPYEQYF.

The V call is TRBV5-8, the J call TRBJ1-4; no clear D gene. Per the germline V gene, CDR1 is SGHTS and CDR2 is YDEGEE. This CDR3 has 15 residues. The V end lost 0 bases, the J end lost 4 bases, and 10 bases lay between the germline ends. The CDR3 sequence: CASSLATLVNEKLFF. The CDR3, as DNA: TGTGCCAGCAGCTTGGCGACCCTCGTTAATGAAAAACTGTTTTTT.

The V and J genes are TRBV10-1 and TRBJ2-7, with no clear D. Germline V gene sequence: CDR1 WNHNN, CDR2 SYGVQD (reference sequence). V was pared by 3 bases and J by 3 bases, with 6 bases between. The CDR3 has 12 residues. CDR3 loop: CASSDKNYEQYF. CDR3 nucleotides: TGCGCCAGCAGTGACAAAAACTACGAGCAGTACTTC.

This chain links TRBV13 with TRBJ2-1; 14 bases match TRBD2. The trim removed 5 bases at V and 9 bases at J, leaving 3 bases unmatched. The germline V gene encodes CDR1 PRHDT and CDR2 FYEKMQ (reference sequence). This CDR3 is built from 14 residues. As DNA, the CDR3 is TGTGCCAGCAGCCTCGGACTAGCGGGAGGTGAGCAGTTCTTC. It translates to CASSLGLAGGEQFF. Complete variable domain (other parts from reference TRBV13 and TRBJ2-1): AAGVIQSPRHLIKEKRETATLKCYPIPRHDTVYWYQQGPGQDPQFLISFYEKMQSDKGSIPDRFSAQQFSDYHSELNMSSLELGDSALYFCASSLGLAGGEQFFGPGTRLTVL.

This clone has a handful of counts. The chain links TRBV11-3 to TRBJ1-1; no clear D gene. Germline V gene sequence: CDR1 SGHNT, CDR2 YENEEA. With 4 bases removed from V and 3 bases from J, the gap between germline ends came to 3 bases. The CDR3 contains 11 residues. The CDR3 reads CASSWDTEAFF. CDR3 DNA sequence: TGTGCCAGCAGCTGGGACACTGAAGCTTTCTTT.

The CDR3: CASSYQILGRFEQYF. The CDR3 DNA reads TGTGCCAGCAGCTACCAGATTCTAGGCCGATTCGAGCAGTACTTC. The chain employs TRBV7-9 and TRBJ2-7; D not resolved. The germline gives CDR1 SEHNR, CDR2 FQNEAQ (reference sequence). There are 15 residues in the CDR3. V shed 4 bases and J shed 6 bases, with 19 bases lying between them.

V gene TRBV6-6 combines with J gene TRBJ2-7, with D perhaps matching TRBD1 (6 bases). CDR1 is MNHNY and CDR2 is SVGAGI in the germline V gene (reference sequence). Deletions cut 3 bases from V and 6 bases from J, with 12 bases between. This CDR3 is 13 amino acids long. The CDR3 loop is CASSYALRGEQYF. CDR3 nucleotides: TGTGCCAGCAGTTATGCCCTCAGGGGCGAGCAGTACTTC.

CDR3 loop: CASSTRDRENTGELFF. The CDR3 DNA follows: TGTGCCAGCAGTACCCGGGACAGGGAGAACACCGGGGAGCTGTTTTTT. The chain uses TRBV27 and TRBJ2-2; TRBD1 matches at 9 bases. Germline V gives CDR1 MNHEY, CDR2 SMNVEV (reference sequence). The CDR3 is 16 residues long. J gave up 1 base and V 5 bases, and 5 bases lay outside the gene matches.

The V gene is TRBV9, the J gene TRBJ2-6; D unclear. Germline V gives CDR1 SGDLS, CDR2 YYNGEE. The V end was cut by 3 bases, the J end by 0 bases, with 7 bases between. This CDR3 is built from 15 residues. In nucleotides, the CDR3 is TGTGCCAGCAGCGAACTTAGCTCTGGGGCCAACGTCCTGACTTTC. This sequence encodes CASSELSSGANVLTF.

The genes are TRBV29-1 and TRBJ1-2; D perhaps matches TRBD1 (6 bases). V was pared by 5 bases and J by 3 bases, with 25 bases between. The germline V gene encodes CDR1 SQVTM and CDR2 ANQGSEA. This CDR3 spans 17 amino acids. CDR3 DNA: TGCAGCGTTCCCCCCACTTTCGACAGGTTATATGACTATGGCTACACCTTC. Translating it yields CSVPPTFDRLYDYGYTF.

This chain joins TRBV7-2 and TRBJ2-5, with D perhaps TRBD2 (6 bases). The closer fit of TRBJ2-7 to the DNA end suggests the J call may be wrong. The CDR3 spans 16 residues. Germline loops: CDR1 SGHTA, CDR2 FQGNSA. The CDR3 sequence: CASSLERAVAGYEQYF. The CDR3 DNA reads TGTGCCAGCAGCTTAGAGCGGGCGGTAGCCGGATACGAGCAGTACTTC.

The chain links TRBV7-2 to TRBJ1-1, with D uncertain. Looked up from germline, CDR1 is SGHTA and CDR2 is FQGNSA. The CDR3 covers 13 residues. Trimming pared 5 bases from V and 1 base from J, leaving 8 bases between. The CDR3 nucleotides are TGTGCCAGCAGCCAAGGACCGAACACTGAAGCTTTCTTT. It specifies CASSQGPNTEAFF.

V is TRBV4-2 and J is TRBJ2-5; D is perhaps TRBD1 (6 bases). Germline-derived CDR1 and CDR2 are LGHNA and YNFKEQ. The germline V and J ends were trimmed by 0 bases and 1 base, with 12 bases remaining between them. CDR3 length: 16 amino acids. The CDR3 sequence: CASSQDGQGLQETQYF. As DNA, the CDR3 is TGTGCCAGCAGCCAAGATGGGCAGGGGCTCCAAGAGACCCAGTACTTC.

A single count supports this clone. CDR3 DNA: TGTGCCAGCAGCGGGCCGGACACGGATGGCTACGAGCAGTACTTC. Translation: CASSGPDTDGYEQYF. This sequence joins TRBV9 and TRBJ2-7; weak D call: TRBD1 (5 bases). This CDR3 region has 15 residues. Germline values: CDR1 SGDLS, CDR2 YYNGEE. V lost 3 bases to trimming and J lost 3 bases, with 16 bases between them.

The J gene is TRBJ2-3, the V gene TRBV28; TRBD1 matches at 10 bases. The germline V gene encodes CDR1 MDHEN and CDR2 SYDVKM. The ends lost 5 bases at V and 6 bases at J; junction bases unmatched: 17. The CDR3 sequence is 18 residues long. Written as DNA, the CDR3 is TGTGCCAGCAGTGGGACCTTGCTCCGACAGGGGGCATCCGATACGCAGTATTTT. This encodes CASSGTLLRQGASDTQYF.

This rearrangement joins TRBV6-5 to TRBJ1-1; 9 nucleotides align to TRBD1. CDR3 size: 15 residues. Germline V gene lookup returns CDR1 MNHEY and CDR2 SVGAGI. V dropped 6 bases and J dropped 6; count of bases not matched to a gene: 11. CDR3 nucleotide sequence: TGTGCCAGCAGAGTTAACAGGGGGCGCGAAGCTGAAGCTTTCTTT. Protein sequence: CASRVNRGREAEAFF.

Here the CDR3 reads CASSPVDTGELFF. In DNA form, the CDR3 reads TGTGCCAGCTCACCTGTAGACACCGGGGAGCTGTTTTTT. The V gene is TRBV18, the J gene TRBJ2-2; unclear D gene. There are 13 residues in the CDR3. Deletions cut 3 bases from V and 3 bases from J, with 5 bases between. Germline assignment: CDR1 KGHSH and CDR2 LQKENI.

The V gene is TRBV29-1, the J gene TRBJ2-2; D could derive from TRBD1 or TRBD2 (5 bases each). Germline V gene lookup returns CDR1 SQVTM and CDR2 ANQGSEA. This CDR3 comprises 15 residues. The ends were cut back, 4 bases at V and 4 bases at J, with 16 bases in the middle. The CDR3 DNA follows: TGCAGCGTTGGTACCGGGACCCCGGGCACCGGGGAGCTGTTTTTT. Translating it yields CSVGTGTPGTGELFF.

This clone was picked up a small number of times. CDR3 sequence (DNA): TGTGCCAGCAGTGAAGCGAGGACAGAGACGTACTTC. As protein: CASSEARTETYF. The rearrangement links TRBV2 to TRBJ2-7; TRBD1 might be the D (6 bases). The germline CDR1 and CDR2 sequences are SNHLY and FYNNEI. The V end lost 0 bases, the J end lost 12 bases, and 12 bases lay between the germline ends. This CDR3 region has 12 residues.